Listed here is a single T cell receptor beta chain. Its specificity is unknown. Three rounds of nested PCR, following a modified ARM-PCR protocol, produced the TCRbeta library. One entry per CDR3 protein, called by TCRdb with MiXCR from the multiplex PCR reads. The table has 94,000 or so distinct CDR3 sequences, 76% seen once. RNA was extracted from bulk tissue without any cell sorting. This non-tumor lung sample came from over 3 cm beyond the tumor edge. Donors were chemotherapy-naive, newly diagnosed lung cancer surgical patients in China, August–late 2014. The sample is drawn from a study of tumor and adjacent non-tumor tissue in lung cancer. About the study: Each sample yielded roughly 4 million productive TCRbeta reads on average. Study conclusions and caveats: Compared with tumor, normal lung showed significantly lower TCR diversity. In normal lung, the top 100 clones were significantly more dominant than in tumor.

The CDR3 spans 15 residues. V lost 0 bases, J lost 5 bases, and 11 bases lay in between. Germline-derived CDR1 and CDR2 are SGHNT and YYREEE (reference sequence). Sequencing was performed on distant non-tumor lung tissue. The receptor's source is a woman aged 45-65 years with non-small cell lung cancer. The gene calls are TRBV5-4 and TRBJ2-2, with D perhaps given as TRBD1 or TRBD2 (5 bases each). This CDR3 reads CASSLEGRPTGELFF. CDR3 bases: TGTGCCAGCAGCTTGGAGGGGAGACCGACCGGGGAGCTGTTTTTT. Full variable domain (outside the CDR3, taken from reference TRBV5-4 and TRBJ2-2): ETGVTQSPTHLIKTRGQQVTLRCSSQSGHNTVSWYQQALGQGPQFIFQYYREEENGRGNFPPRFSGLQFPNYSSELNVNALELDDSALYLCASSLEGRPTGELFFGEGSRLTVL.